The 15 T cell receptor beta chains presented below share a single source sample, sequenced in a study of PD-L1 blockade in urothelial cancer. Produced via immunoSEQ multiplex PCR; TCRdb's table is partial and in-frame only. Among 70,000 to 85,000 clones listed, roughly 80% were seen once. Material: PBMCs, obtained around atezolizumab (anti-PD-L1) treatment. The source of these receptors is a man in his 70s with urothelial cancer.

The chain couples TRBV28 to TRBJ1-4; TRBD1 agrees at 8 bases. CDR1 and CDR2 (germline): MDHEN, SYDVKM. The V gene end was trimmed by 6 bases and the J gene end by 7 bases; junction bases not matched to a gene: 13. CDR3 length: 16 amino acids. CDR3 in amino acids: CASRGQGAGAIEKLFF. CDR3 bases: TGTGCCAGCAGAGGCCAGGGGGCGGGGGCTATTGAAAAACTGTTTTTT.

This clone has only a few counts. The CDR3 spells CASSLGGVGSQETQYF. The CDR3 nucleotides are TGCGCCAGCAGCCTGGGGGGGGTGGGCAGCCAAGAGACCCAGTACTTC. The V gene is TRBV5-1, the J gene TRBJ2-5, with 7 bases fitting TRBD2. The CDR3 covers 16 residues. Germline V gives CDR1 SGHRS, CDR2 YFSETQ. With 4 bases clipped from V and 1 base from J, the junction kept 10 bases outside the gene matches.

The rearrangement links TRBV28 to TRBJ1-1; D is perhaps TRBD1 (5 bases). This CDR3 has 14 residues. Germline V gives CDR1 MDHEN, CDR2 SYDVKM. V lost 5 bases and J lost 0, with 10 bases in between. The CDR3 protein is CASSPWGVNTEAFF. The CDR3 nucleotides read TGTGCCAGCAGTCCGTGGGGGGTGAACACTGAAGCTTTCTTT.

The V call is TRBV4-2, the J call TRBJ1-4, with D maybe TRBD1 (5 bases). V was cut by 5 bases and J by 0 bases, with 16 bases left in between. This CDR3 comprises 17 residues. Germline CDR1 reads LGHNA; CDR2 reads YNFKEQ. The CDR3 sequence is CASSDLLTGATNEKLFF. CDR3 nucleotide sequence: TGTGCCAGCAGCGATTTATTAACGGGGGCAACTAATGAAAAACTGTTTTTT.

The J gene is TRBJ2-7, the V gene TRBV7-9; D is unclear. V was shortened by 1 base and J by 7 bases, with 17 bases between the two germline ends. Germline V gene sequence: CDR1 SEHNR, CDR2 FQNEAQ (reference sequence). This CDR3 spans 15 amino acids. The CDR3 sequence is CASSLVAEHDWEQYF. CDR3 bases: TGTGCCAGCAGCTTAGTCGCTGAGCATGACTGGGAGCAGTACTTC. Complete variable domain (other parts from reference TRBV7-9 and TRBJ2-7): DTGVSQNPRHKITKRGQNVTFRCDPISEHNRLYWYRQTLGQGPEFLTYFQNEAQLEKSRLLSDRFSAERPKGSFSTLEIQRTEQGDSAMYLCASSLVAEHDWEQYFGPGTRLTVT.

The chain uses TRBV6-5 and TRBJ1-2; weak D call: TRBD1 (5 bases). The CDR3 is 14 residues long. V was cut by 6 bases and J by 4 bases, with 15 bases left in between. Per germline, CDR1 MNHEY and CDR2 SVGAGI. CDR3 region: CASSPGGAFYGYTF. CDR3 DNA sequence: TGTGCCAGCAGCCCAGGTGGGGCGTTCTATGGCTACACCTTC.

J is TRBJ2-2 and V is TRBV5-1; 12 bases are a match to TRBD2. Trimming removed 5 bases from V and 4 bases from J; junction bases left unmatched: 6. Germline CDR1 reads SGHRS; CDR2 reads YFSETQ. The CDR3 sequence is 16 residues long. The CDR3 loop reads CASSRTSGIPTGELFF. Written as DNA, the CDR3 is TGCGCCAGCAGTCGGACTAGCGGGATTCCCACCGGGGAGCTGTTTTTT.

V and J are TRBV11-2 and TRBJ2-3; TRBD2 matches 11 bases. This CDR3 is built from 17 residues. J gave up 2 bases and V 2 bases, and 6 bases lay outside the gene matches. CDR1 is SGHAT and CDR2 is FQNNGV in the germline V gene. CDR3 loop: CASSLYTSGRSTDTQYF. The CDR3 bases are TGTGCCAGCAGCTTATACACTAGCGGGAGATCCACAGATACGCAGTATTTT.

This chain links TRBV6-1 with TRBJ2-5; TRBD1 aligns across 8 bases. The J segment lost 10 bases and the V segment lost 2 bases, leaving 9 bases of the junction unmatched. Per the germline V gene, CDR1 is MNHNS and CDR2 is SASEGT. The CDR3 spans 14 residues. The CDR3 bases are TGTGCCAGCAGTGAAACCGGGACAGGAGTTCGCCAGTACTTC. Residues: CASSETGTGVRQYF.

The V and J genes are TRBV21-1 and TRBJ1-2; the table assigns TRBD1, which was not confirmed against the DNA. TRBV21-1 is a recognized pseudogene. The CDR3 length is 20 residues. For the CDR3, the DNA is TGTGCCAGCAGCTCCCAATATTACAGATTGAGACAGGACTTTAACTATGGCTACACCTTC. This translates into CASSSQYYRLRQDFNYGYTF.

The chain couples TRBV11-1 to TRBJ2-7; a possible D gene is TRBD1 (6 bases). Germline CDR1 and CDR2: SGHAT and FQDESV (reference sequence). The CDR3 consists of 16 residues. The V end lost 4 bases, the J end lost 0 bases, and 16 bases lay between the germline ends. The CDR3 loop reads CASSSHGGGISYEQYF. CDR3 DNA: TGTGCCAGCAGCTCCCATGGGGGCGGCATCTCCTACGAGCAGTACTTC. The whole variable domain, filled in from reference TRBV11-1 and TRBJ2-7, reads EAEVAQSPRYKITEKSQAVAFWCDPISGHATLYWYRQILGQGPELLVQFQDESVVDDSQLPKDRFSAERLKGVDSTLKIQPAELGDSAMYLCASSSHGGGISYEQYFGPGTRLTVT.

The CDR3 here is CASTGLGSGNTIYF. In nucleotides, the CDR3 is TGTGCCAGTACGGGTTTAGGTTCTGGAAACACCATATATTTT. The chain is built from TRBV19 and TRBJ1-3; D is uncertain. CDR1 and CDR2 (germline): LNHDA, SQIVND (reference sequence). The CDR3 is 14 residues long. The V gene lost 7 bases and the J gene lost 1 base, with 11 bases spanning the gap. The variable domain in full, with the rest retrieved from reference TRBV19 and TRBJ1-3, is DGGITQSPKYLFRKEGQNVTLSCEQNLNHDAMYWYRQDPGQGLRLIYYSQIVNDFQKGDIAEGYSVSREKKESFPLTVTSAQKNPTAFYLCASTGLGSGNTIYFGEGSWLTVV.

The chain couples TRBV4-2 to TRBJ1-2, with D perhaps matching TRBD1 (5 bases). Germline CDR1 LGHNA, CDR2 YNFKEQ. This CDR3 spans 14 amino acids. V was clipped by 0 bases and J by 5 bases, with 10 bases between them. CDR3 amino acids: CASSQDQGGYGYTF. The CDR3 coding sequence is TGTGCCAGCAGCCAAGATCAGGGTGGGTATGGCTACACCTTC.

The chain is built from TRBV18 and TRBJ2-7; tentative D call: TRBD2 (5 bases). The germline CDR1 and CDR2 sequences are KGHSH and LQKENI. Trimming removed 4 bases at V and 2 bases at J, with 9 bases between. The CDR3 is 13 amino acids. CDR3 sequence: CASSRSGTYEQYF. The CDR3 region has the DNA TGTGCCAGCTCACGAAGCGGAACCTACGAGCAGTACTTC.

The chain joins TRBV5-1 to TRBJ2-1, with D possibly matching TRBD1 (5 bases). Germline CDR1 is SGHRS and CDR2 is YFSETQ. The CDR3 sequence is 14 residues long. Trimming shortened V by 0 bases and J by 8 bases, and 12 bases separated the two germline ends. The CDR3 loop is CASSLGGLGDEQFF. CDR3 nucleotides: TGCGCCAGCAGCTTGGGAGGCCTAGGGGATGAGCAGTTCTTC.